The T cell receptor beta chain described here comes from a study of CD4 T cells in relation to SARS-CoV-2 and coronaviruses (dated by TCRdb to the early 2020s). For the wider study: In the ViraFEST assay, PBMCs were cultured with antigen for 10 days, after which TCR beta CDR3s were sequenced to identify clonal expansions specific to the antigen. The negative reference condition was either a culture with an HIV-1 Nef peptide pool or a culture with no peptide. For other donors in the study, expansion assays were sequenced with a different, Illumina-based TCR-beta assay. Patient-derived lymphoblastoid cell lines were used to map the HLA restriction of shared crossreactive spike epitopes. The Adaptive Biotechnologies TCR-sequencing kit was used for samples from a few pre-COVID donors and for the naive versus memory experiments, whereas the other data were Illumina-based. The study assessed, at the TCR clonotype level, memory CD4+ T cell crossreactivity between SARS-CoV-2 and common cold coronavirus spike proteins. What the study reported, not specific to this receptor: In approximately 65% of donors, memory CD4+ clonotypes turned up that crossrecognized SARS-CoV-2 and at least one common cold coronavirus spike. Significantly weaker SARS-CoV-2-driven expansion was shown by crossreactive clones than by monoreactive clones, consistent with antigenic imprinting. No donor contributed both pre-pandemic and post-infection samples, which limited tracing the source of pre-existing responses. Crossreactivity analysis was centred on spike protein, so crossreactivity against other viral proteins was not assessed. The study was limited by small numbers of patients and tested TCRs.

To prepare the library, the immunoSEQ multiplex PCR assay was applied. Per the source publication's procedure: During preprocessing, nonproductive sequences were removed, along with CDR3s that did not begin with C, did not end with F or W, or were shorter than 7 amino acids. Antigen-specific clonotypes were called with the MANAFEST web app, based on expansion relative to reference and other culture wells. A clone was considered positive if significant expansion relative to the reference culture was observed in 2 of 3 replicate wells at an FDR below 0.05. Positive clones also required significant expansion versus all other tandem wells and an odds ratio above 5. CDR3 homology was quantified as pairwise Levenshtein distance, calculated with the stringdist R package after three terminal residues were trimmed from each end. The table was pulled from immuneACCESS by TCRdb, which kept in-frame rearrangements only. Such tables lose some clones; where checked, under half of the loss comes from unresolved V genes, and the rest has no known cause. The D gene and trimming were derived from the DNA, and the V and J assignments and clone size from that table. The sample table records some 15,000 clones; about four fifths of these occur just once. The ten largest clones take up roughly a sixth of the sample.

CD4+ T cells from unexposed donors were collected before the COVID-19 pandemic (2011-2018). The EasySep CD4+ T cell isolation kit was used to isolate CD4+ T cells once the cultures had run for about 11 days. As cell number allowed, CD4+ T cells from unexposed donors were tested for reactivity to SARS-CoV-2 S and N and to four common cold coronavirus spike pools. PBMCs were cultured at two million per well in IMDM supplemented with around 5% human AB serum and about 9.6 IU/ml IL-2. Half of the culture medium was replaced with fresh IL-2-containing medium on days 3 and 7. Triplicate replicate wells were generally used for each peptide culture condition. Leukapheresis product for the unexposed donors was bought commercially. PBMCs were isolated from leukapheresis product or whole blood by Ficoll-Paque PLUS gradient centrifugation. The PBMCs went either fresh into the expansion assay or into cryopreservation at -140 degrees C. The QIAamp Micro DNA Kit was used to extract genomic DNA from the CD4+ T cells.

The CDR3, cysteine through phenylalanine, is 14 amino acids long. Only CDR3 DNA remains: 42 bases, in frame from the first base. Taken from the germline V gene, the CDR1 and CDR2 loops are SGHAT and FQNNGV. Between the V and J ends, shortened by 5 bases and 1 base respectively, the junction contains 11 bases. Comments on this clone: It lacks a known antigen. Per-base quality was not reported, and no clone a single base away is much larger than it.

Source material: CD4+ T cells from PBMCs, cultured in vitro. The chain joins TRBV11-2 to TRBJ1-1; too little of a D gene remains to name it. The receptor was derived from a human donor in good health. The CDR3 protein: CASSLALGNTEAFF. The nucleotides are TGTGCCAGCAGCCTGGCCCTGGGGAACACTGAAGCTTTCTTT.